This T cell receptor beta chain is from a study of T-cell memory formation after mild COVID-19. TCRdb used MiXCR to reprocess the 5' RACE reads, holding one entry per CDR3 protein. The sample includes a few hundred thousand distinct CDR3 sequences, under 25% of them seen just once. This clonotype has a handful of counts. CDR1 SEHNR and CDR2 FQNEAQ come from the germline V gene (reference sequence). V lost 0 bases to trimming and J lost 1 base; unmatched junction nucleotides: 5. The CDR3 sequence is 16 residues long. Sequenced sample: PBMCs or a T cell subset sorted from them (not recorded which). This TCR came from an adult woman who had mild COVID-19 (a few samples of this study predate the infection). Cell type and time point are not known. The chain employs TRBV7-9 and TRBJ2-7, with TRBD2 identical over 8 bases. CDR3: CASSLAVVAGSYEQYF. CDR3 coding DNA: TGTGCCAGCAGCTTAGCGGTCGTAGCGGGATCCTACGAGCAGTACTTC.